This TCR beta chain is drawn from a study of blood T cell repertoires in COVID-19 (dated by TCRdb to about 2020). As for the study more broadly: Samples from collaborators originated in the United States, Italy and Spain and spanned both the acute and convalescent phases of COVID-19. The samples were drawn from two sources: the first 160 participants of the ongoing ImmuneRACE study, and approximately 1,300 subjects contributed by 6 global collaborators. A de-identified subject ID, COVID-19 status, age in years and sex were almost always included in the sample metadata. Where HLA class I and class II types were available, the types were taken from metadata supplied by the sample provider, not from assay-based typing. The material from the prospective study consisted of cDNA or gDNA derived from T cells, B-cell-depleted T cells, or PBMCs. Deeply sampled blood TCRbeta repertoires from subjects exposed to, actively infected with, or recovered from COVID-19 were included in the dataset. The repertoires were released in a freely available public database intended as a resource for research on the immune response to SARS-CoV-2.

Worth noting for this clone: Its antigen specificity is not known. No base quality values were provided; no much bigger clone lies one nucleotide off.

From its cysteine to its phenylalanine, the CDR3 spans 15 amino acids. Only the CDR3 portion is preserved as DNA: 45 bases, with reading frame beginning at the first base. The junction shows trimming of 1 base on V and 7 bases on J, and the gene matches do not reach 4 bases of it. The germline V gene provides CDR1 KGHSH and CDR2 LQKENI. TCRbeta CDR3 regions were amplified from genomic DNA by means of the immunoSEQ Assay, a bias-controlled multiplex PCR. In the authors' own workflow: The number of nucleated cells in each sample was estimated from the amplification of reference gene primers within the assay. To quantify the absolute abundance of each unique TCRbeta CDR3 rearrangement, sequence reads were collapsed and filtered. For each sample, productive Simpson clonality was calculated as the square root of Simpson's diversity index over productive rearrangements. Sourced from immuneACCESS, this table was stored by TCRdb with only in-frame sequences that have V and J called. A share of the clones is absent; for the studies checked, an unresolved V gene accounts for under half, and the remainder has no known explanation. V and J calls and clone size follow that table, whereas D and trimming were derived from the DNA. The sample table records fewer than 300,000 clones; over 70% of these occur just once. About 1.4% of the sample is held by the ten biggest clonotypes.

The paper as a whole reports these results and caveats: The quantity of clinical and demographic metadata differed by source and by participant and was supplied without curation.

A second Seattle source provided samples from volunteer blood donors who had recovered from COVID-19. Collaborating institutions collected whole blood in K2EDTA tubes following their own protocols. Collaborator samples were shipped for TCRbeta analysis as frozen whole blood, isolated PBMCs, or DNA extracted from either sample type. In this chain, TRBV18 is recombined with TRBJ1-6, and 7 junction bases match TRBD1. Sequenced sample: peripheral blood. The sequence was obtained from a middle-aged woman who had recovered from COVID-19. The DNA is TGTGCCAGCTCACCACGAAGGGGGCCCAATTCACCCCTCCACTTT. It translates as CASSPRRGPNSPLHF.